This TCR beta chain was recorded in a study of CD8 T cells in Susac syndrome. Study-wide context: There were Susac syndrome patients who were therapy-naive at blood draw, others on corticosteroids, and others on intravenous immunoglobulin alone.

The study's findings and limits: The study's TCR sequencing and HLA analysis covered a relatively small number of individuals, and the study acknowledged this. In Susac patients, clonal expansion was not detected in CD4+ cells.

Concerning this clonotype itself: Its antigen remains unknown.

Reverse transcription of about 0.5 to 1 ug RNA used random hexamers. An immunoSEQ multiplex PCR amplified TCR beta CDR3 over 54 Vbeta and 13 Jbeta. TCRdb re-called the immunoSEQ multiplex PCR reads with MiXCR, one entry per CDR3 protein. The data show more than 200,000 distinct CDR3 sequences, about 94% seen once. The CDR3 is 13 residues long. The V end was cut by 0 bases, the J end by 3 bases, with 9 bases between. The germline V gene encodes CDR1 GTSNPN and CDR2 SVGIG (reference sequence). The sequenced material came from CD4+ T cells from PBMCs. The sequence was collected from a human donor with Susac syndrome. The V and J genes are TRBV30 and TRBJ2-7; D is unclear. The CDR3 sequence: CAWSVSRNYEQYF. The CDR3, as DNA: TGTGCCTGGAGTGTAAGTAGGAACTACGAGCAGTACTTC.